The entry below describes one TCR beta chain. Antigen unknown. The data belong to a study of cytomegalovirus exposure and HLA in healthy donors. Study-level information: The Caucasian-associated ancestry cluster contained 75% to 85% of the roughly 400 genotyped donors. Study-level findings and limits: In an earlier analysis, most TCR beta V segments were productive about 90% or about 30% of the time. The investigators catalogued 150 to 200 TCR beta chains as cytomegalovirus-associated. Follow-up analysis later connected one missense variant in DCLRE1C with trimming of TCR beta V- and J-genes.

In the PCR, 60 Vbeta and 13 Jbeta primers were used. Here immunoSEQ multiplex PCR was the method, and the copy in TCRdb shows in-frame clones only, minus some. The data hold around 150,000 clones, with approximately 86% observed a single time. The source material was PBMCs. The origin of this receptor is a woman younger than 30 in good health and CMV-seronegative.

The CDR3 nucleotides read TGTGCCAGCAGTTCCTCAGGGACTCCGGATCAGCCCCAGCATTTT. This translates into CASSSSGTPDQPQHF. The rearrangement joins TRBV28 to TRBJ1-5; a weak D match, TRBD1 (5 bases). Germline V gene data show CDR1 as MDHEN and CDR2 as SYDVKM. CDR3 length equals 15 residues. Deletions cut 4 bases from V and 5 bases from J, with 15 bases between. Supplemented by reference TRBV28 and TRBJ1-5, the full variable domain reads DVKVTQSSRYLVKRTGEKVFLECVQDMDHENMFWYRQDPGLGLRLIYFSYDVKMKEKGDIPEGYSVSREKKERFSLILESASTNQTSMYLCASSSSGTPDQPQHFGDGTRLSIL.